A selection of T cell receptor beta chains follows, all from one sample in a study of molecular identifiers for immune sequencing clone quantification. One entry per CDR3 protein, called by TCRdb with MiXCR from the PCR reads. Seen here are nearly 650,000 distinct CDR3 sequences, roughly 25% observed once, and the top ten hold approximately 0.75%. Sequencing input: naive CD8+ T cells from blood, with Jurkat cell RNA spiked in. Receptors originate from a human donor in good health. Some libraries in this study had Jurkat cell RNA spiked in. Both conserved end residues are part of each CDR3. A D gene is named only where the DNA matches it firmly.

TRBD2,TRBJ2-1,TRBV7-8,CASSIVAGGDNEQFF
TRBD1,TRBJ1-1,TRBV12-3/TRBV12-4,CASSLMTGEYTEAFF
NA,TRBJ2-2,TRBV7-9,CASSQTTGTGELFF
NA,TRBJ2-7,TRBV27,CASKGSSYEQYF
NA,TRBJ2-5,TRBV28,CASSLPQIGETQYF
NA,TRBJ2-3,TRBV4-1,CASSQDVLLGTDTQYF
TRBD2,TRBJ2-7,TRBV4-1,CASSRGTSGVNEQYF
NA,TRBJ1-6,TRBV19,CASSISRGSPLHF
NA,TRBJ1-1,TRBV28,CASSSSGNAEAFF
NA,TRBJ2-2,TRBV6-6,CASRVGVYTGELFF
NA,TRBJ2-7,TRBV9,CASSGGYTTEQYF
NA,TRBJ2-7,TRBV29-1,CSVGPGTRGGSYEQYF
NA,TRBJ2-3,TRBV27,CASTWGGAPDTQYF
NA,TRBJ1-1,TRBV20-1,CSANIEGVDTEAFF
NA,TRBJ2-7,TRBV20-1,CSARDSGTHEQYF
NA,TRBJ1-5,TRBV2,CASSEALKALNQPQHF
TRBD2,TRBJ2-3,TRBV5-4,CASSASGLAGGPGTDTQYF
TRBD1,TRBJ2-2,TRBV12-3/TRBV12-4,CASSSPTGANTGELFF
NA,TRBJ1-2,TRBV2,CASPGLGYGYTF
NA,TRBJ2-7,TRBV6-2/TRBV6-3,CASSYSMTWPTYEQYF
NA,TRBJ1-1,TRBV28,CASSLPQIANTEAFF
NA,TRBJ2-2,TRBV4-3,CASSQDRNRGNTGELFF
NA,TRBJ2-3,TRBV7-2,CASSLGLVTSTDTQYF
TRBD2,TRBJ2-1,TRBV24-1,CATSEGPLAGRGNEQFF
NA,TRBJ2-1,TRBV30,CAWSSTGYNEQFF
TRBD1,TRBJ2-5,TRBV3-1,CASRNNRGPQETQYF
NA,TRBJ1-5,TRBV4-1,CASSNEFGAAQPQHF
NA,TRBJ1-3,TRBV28,CASRYPDSFGNTIYF
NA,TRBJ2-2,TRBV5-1,CASSLLEGPTGELFF
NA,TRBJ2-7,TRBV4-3,CASSQGNRASYEQYF
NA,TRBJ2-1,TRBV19,CASSISGFYNEQFF
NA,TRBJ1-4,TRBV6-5,CASSYGTFRQKLFF
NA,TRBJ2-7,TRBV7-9,CASVDGARGYEQYF
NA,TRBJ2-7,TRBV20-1,CSARDLIGGYEQYF
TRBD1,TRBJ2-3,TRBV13,CASSSPVPDRGSGTDTQYF
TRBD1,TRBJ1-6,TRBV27,CASSFFTFGQGAPSPLHF
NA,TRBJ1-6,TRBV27,CASQPVAGAYNSPLHF
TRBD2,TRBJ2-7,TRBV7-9,CASSPTLAGATYEQYF
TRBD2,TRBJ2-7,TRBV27,CASSLRGSGAYEQYF
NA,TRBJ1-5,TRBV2,CASSDITGSLNQPQHF
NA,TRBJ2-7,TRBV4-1,CASSPQETQYEQYF
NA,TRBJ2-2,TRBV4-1,CASSQAPTGELFF
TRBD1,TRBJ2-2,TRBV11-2,CASSLVGGGTGELFF
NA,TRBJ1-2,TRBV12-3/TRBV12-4,CASSYGPLGNGYTF
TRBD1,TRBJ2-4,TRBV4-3,CASSQTPGQGFIQYF
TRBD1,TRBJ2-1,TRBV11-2,CASSFLGQGRWNEQFF
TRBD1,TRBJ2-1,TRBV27,CASSTGTGSYNEQFF
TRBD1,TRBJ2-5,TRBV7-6,CASSFLQGVQETQYF
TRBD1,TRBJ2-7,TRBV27,CASKSNRGDEQYF
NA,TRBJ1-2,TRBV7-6,CASSLGQGSGYGYTF
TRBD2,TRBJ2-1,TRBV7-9,CASSSGLAGEEQFF
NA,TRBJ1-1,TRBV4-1,CASSQASGQTIRNTEAFF
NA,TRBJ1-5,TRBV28,CASRHRATPRQPQHF
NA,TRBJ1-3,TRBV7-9,CASSPRDGSDTIYF
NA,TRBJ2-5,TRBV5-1,CASSLDSRGERQETQYF